The TCR beta chain under discussion was sequenced for a study of T cell responses to AZD1222 COVID-19 vaccine. The CDR3 covers 15 residues. The ends lost 5 bases at V and 3 bases at J; junction bases unmatched: 4. CDR1 is LNHNV and CDR2 is YYDKDF in the germline V gene (reference sequence). Clones were read by immunoSEQ multiplex PCR, and TCRdb kept only the in-frame ones, dropping some. This sample carries 95,000 to 110,000 clones, 93% of them seen once, and the ten largest clones take more than 4%. The TCR originated in an adult in good health. The chain employs TRBV15 and TRBJ2-1; 10 bases align to TRBD1. This specimen was peripheral blood, taken on day 0 of AZD1222 vaccination. The CDR3 sequence: CATSGQGGVYNEQFF. The CDR3 DNA reads as TGTGCCACCAGCGGACAGGGGGGGGTCTACAATGAGCAGTTCTTC. Drawing the rest from reference TRBV15 and TRBJ2-1, the complete variable domain is DAMVIQNPRYQVTQFGKPVTLSCSQTLNHNVMYWYQQKSSQAPKLLFHYYDKDFNNEADTPDNFQSRRPNTSFCFLDIRSPGLGDTAMYLCATSGQGGVYNEQFFGPGTRLTVL.